The source of this T cell receptor (beta chain) is a study of a mutant IDH1 vaccine in newly diagnosed glioma. Study at large: First vaccine doses came 4-6 weeks after radiotherapy alone, or with temozolomide cycles.

The time point was: week 35, safety follow-up. Every vaccine dose comprised 300 ug of mutant IDH1 20-mer peptide plus topical imiquimod. As to this clone: Its specificity is not known.

This CDR3 is 17 amino acids long. Trimming cost V 0 bases and J 7 bases, with 23 bases left between them. The table came from immunoSEQ multiplex PCR; TCRdb's copy has only in-frame clones and leaves some out. The table has 60,000 or so clones, around four fifths seen once. V is TRBV5-3 and J is TRBJ2-7; no firm D call. TRBV5-3 belongs to the ORF category, with a function that is uncertain. This specimen was PBMCs, taken from a glioma patient whose treatment included an IDH1 peptide vaccine. The receptor comes from a man aged 30 to 39 with glioma. The DNA of the CDR3 is TGTGCCAGAAGCTTGGTGAAGGGAACGGTTCCCTACGGAGAGCAGTACTTC. This gives the protein CARSLVKGTVPYGEQYF.